Given below is one T cell receptor beta chain in context. The specificity of this receptor is unknown. No per-base quality is available; no much larger clone lies one base away. TCRbeta CDR3 regions were amplified from genomic DNA by means of the immunoSEQ Assay, a bias-controlled multiplex PCR. On the authors' methods: The number of nucleated cells in each sample was estimated from the amplification of reference gene primers within the assay. To quantify the absolute abundance of each unique TCRbeta CDR3 rearrangement, sequence reads were collapsed and filtered. For each sample, productive Simpson clonality was calculated by taking the square root of Simpson's diversity index across productive rearrangements. TCRdb holds this immuneACCESS table with in-frame rearrangements only. Some clones are missing; in checked studies, unresolved V genes explain under half, and the rest has no known cause. The V and J calls and clone size come from that table; D and trimming were worked out from the DNA. This sample holds 100,000 to 150,000 clones; around four fifths were observed only once. The ten largest clones capture just under 25% of the sample.

The germline V end is reduced by 3 bases and the J end by 0 bases; junction bases left unmatched: 7. The germline V gene gives CDR1 as LGHNA and CDR2 as YNFKEQ. Inclusive of the bounding cysteine and phenylalanine, the CDR3 is 18 residues long. Of all the DNA, just the CDR3 is kept, 54 bases in frame from base 1. Whole blood was collected in K2EDTA tubes by collaborating institutions according to the institutions' own protocols. For TCRbeta analysis, collaborator samples were shipped as frozen whole blood, as isolated PBMCs, or as DNA extracted from either sample type. The data belong to a study of blood T cell repertoires in COVID-19 (dated by TCRdb to between 2020 and 2021). About the study as a whole: Samples covering the acute and convalescent phases of COVID-19 were provided by collaborators in the United States, Italy and Spain. The material from the prospective study consisted of cDNA or gDNA derived from T cells, B-cell-depleted T cells, or PBMCs. Subjects who had been exposed to COVID-19, were actively infected with it, or had recovered from it provided the deeply sampled blood TCRbeta repertoires that made up the dataset. The repertoires were made available in a free public database intended to serve as a resource for research on the immune response to SARS-CoV-2. Samples were obtained from the ongoing ImmuneRACE study (first 160 participants) and from about 1,300 subjects provided by 6 global collaborators. Nearly every sample came with metadata listing a de-identified subject ID, COVID-19 status, age in years and sex. HLA class I and class II types, where available, came from metadata supplied by the sample provider rather than from assay-based typing. General study outcomes and caveats: The quantity of clinical and demographic metadata differed by source and by participant and was supplied without curation.

The sample consisted of peripheral blood. This clonotype was sampled from a human donor in a cohort sampled during active COVID-19. Recombination connected TRBV4-2 to TRBJ2-6, with 8 bases in between that match TRBD1. At the DNA level, the sequence is TGTGCCAGCAGCCATCGGACAGGGATTCCCTCTGGGGCCAACGTCCTGACTTTC. This yields the protein CASSHRTGIPSGANVLTF.